The 30 T cell receptor beta chains reported below all come from one sample, sequenced in a study of CD8 T cells in ankylosing spondylitis. TCRdb used MiXCR to reprocess the 5' RACE reads, holding one entry per CDR3 protein. The sample gives about 360,000 distinct CDR3 sequences, 20% to 25% of which show up once; around 14% is in the top ten. The specimen sequenced was blood, either unsorted or a sorted T cell fraction (not recorded which). Receptor source: a male donor with ankylosing spondylitis or in good health (not recorded which).

This rearrangement joins TRBV6-1 to TRBJ2-1, with 10 positions matching TRBD2. The CDR3 is made up of 15 amino acids. Germline loops: CDR1 MNHNS, CDR2 SASEGT. V was clipped by 6 bases and J by 3 bases; unmatched bases: 5. The CDR3 coding sequence is TGTGCCAGCAGCCAACTAGCGGGGCACTACAATGAGCAGTTCTTC. Amino acids: CASSQLAGHYNEQFF.

This chain uses TRBV6-6 with TRBJ2-7, with D perhaps matching TRBD2 (6 bases). Deletions cut 6 bases from V and 3 bases from J, with 9 bases between. The V gene's germline CDR1 is MNHNY and CDR2 SVGAGI (reference sequence). CDR3 size: 12 residues. The CDR3 DNA follows: TGTGCCAGCAGACTGGAGGGCTACGAGCAGTACTTC. Amino acids: CASRLEGYEQYF.

The chain couples TRBV28 to TRBJ2-1, with 9 positions matching TRBD1. Germline V gives CDR1 MDHEN, CDR2 SYDVKM. This CDR3 has 15 residues. The ends lost 5 bases at V and 8 bases at J; junction bases unmatched: 10. The CDR3 protein is CASSLRQGGEDEQFF. CDR3 DNA: TGTGCCAGCAGTCTGAGACAGGGGGGTGAAGATGAGCAGTTCTTC.

This clonotype was seen only a few times. The rearrangement joins TRBV7-2 to TRBJ1-6, with a possible D match to TRBD1 (6 bases). Germline loops: CDR1 SGHTA, CDR2 FQGNSA. There are 15 residues in the CDR3. Trimming pared 4 bases from V and 7 bases from J, leaving 14 bases between. The CDR3 reads CASSSGHRFNSPLHF. Here the CDR3 DNA reads TGTGCCAGCAGCTCGGGACATCGCTTCAATTCACCCCTCCACTTT.

The V call is TRBV19, the J call TRBJ2-1; D is possibly TRBD1 (5 bases). This CDR3 is 18 amino acids long. Trimming pared 3 bases from V and 0 bases from J, leaving 18 bases between. Germline-derived CDR1 and CDR2 are LNHDA and SQIVND (reference sequence). The CDR3 loop reads CASSIVGWGRSSYNEQFF. In DNA form, the CDR3 reads TGTGCCAGTAGTATTGTTGGGTGGGGCAGAAGCTCCTACAATGAGCAGTTCTTC.

This clonotype was counted only a few times. This rearrangement joins TRBV24-1 to TRBJ2-1; perhaps TRBD1 as D (5 bases). The germline gives CDR1 KGHDR, CDR2 SFDVKD. Deletions cut 0 bases from V and 9 bases from J, with 11 bases between. CDR3 length: 14 residues. This chain's CDR3 is CATSDLGAGGEQFF. The DNA for the CDR3 is TGTGCCACCAGTGATTTGGGGGCTGGCGGTGAGCAGTTCTTC.

The chain links TRBV12-3 or TRBV12-4 to TRBJ2-6, with 7 bases aligning to TRBD2. CDR3 length equals 18 residues. V trimming: 11 bases; J trimming: 0 bases; junction bases outside the gene matches: 16. DNA for the CDR3: TGTGCCTTCAGTTCCCCTGGGGGGAGGGACTCTGGGGCCAACGTCCTGACTTTC. The encoded protein is CAFSSPGGRDSGANVLTF.

This clonotype was seen many times. The J gene is TRBJ1-5, the V gene TRBV12-3 or TRBV12-4; perhaps TRBD1 as D (5 bases). This CDR3 has 13 residues. The V end was cut by 6 bases, the J end by 7 bases, with 13 bases between. The CDR3 sequence: CASSPGPGQPQHF. In DNA form, the CDR3 reads TGTGCCAGCAGCCCGGGACCTGGCCAGCCCCAGCATTTT.

The chain combines TRBV11-2 with TRBJ2-2; D not resolved. Germline V lookup: CDR1 SGHAT, CDR2 FQNNGV. V was cut by 4 bases and J by 0 bases, with 15 bases left in between. This CDR3 spans 17 amino acids. Written as DNA, the CDR3 is TGTGCCAGCAGCTACCAGGCCCACTCCGCGAACACCGGGGAGCTGTTTTTT. As protein: CASSYQAHSANTGELFF.

V is TRBV4-1 and J is TRBJ2-7; 7 positions agree with TRBD1. Losses at the gene ends were 1 base for V and 3 bases for J; bases not matched to a gene: 12. The CDR3 has 17 residues. CDR1 and CDR2 (germline): MGHRA, YSYEKL. CDR3 region: CASSQGDGTARNYEQYF. In DNA form, the CDR3 reads TGCGCCAGCAGCCAAGGCGACGGGACAGCGAGAAACTACGAGCAGTACTTC.

The chain has TRBV27 and TRBJ2-3; D gene unclear. V was clipped by 8 bases and J by 2 bases, with 5 bases between them. This CDR3 is 11 amino acids long. Germline V gives CDR1 MNHEY, CDR2 SMNVEV (reference sequence). CDR3 sequence: CASGATDTQYF. CDR3 DNA sequence: TGTGCCAGCGGCGCCACAGATACGCAGTATTTT.

The chain combines TRBV5-1 with TRBJ2-7; TRBD2 might be the D (6 bases). CDR1 and CDR2 from the germline V gene are SGHRS and YFSETQ. V was clipped by 3 bases and J by 0 bases, with 10 bases between them. The length of the CDR3 is 14 residues. CDR3 region: CASSWGLDSYEQYF. The CDR3 nucleotides read TGCGCCAGCAGCTGGGGACTTGACTCCTACGAGCAGTACTTC.

This clonotype was detected a few times. This chain links TRBV27 with TRBJ2-7; 7 bases are a match to TRBD1. This CDR3 region has 12 residues. CDR1 is MNHEY and CDR2 is SMNVEV in the germline V gene (reference sequence). V gave up 5 bases and J gave up 6 bases; unmatched junction bases: 4. The CDR3 sequence: CASSRQGSEQYF. The CDR3 DNA is TGTGCCAGCAGTCGACAGGGTTCCGAGCAGTACTTC.

The chain joins TRBV2 to TRBJ2-2, with 11 bases matching TRBD1. The CDR3 length is 15 residues. With 4 bases clipped from V and 5 bases from J, the junction kept 3 bases outside the gene matches. The germline V gene encodes CDR1 SNHLY and CDR2 FYNNEI. In DNA, the CDR3 is TGTGCCAGCAGTGGTGGGACAGGGGGAACCGGGGAGCTGTTTTTT. As protein: CASSGGTGGTGELFF. The whole variable domain, filled in from reference TRBV2 and TRBJ2-2, reads EPEVTQTPSHQVTQMGQEVILRCVPISNHLYFYWYRQILGQKVEFLVSFYNNEISEKSEIFDDQFSVERPDGSNFTLKIRSTKLEDSAMYFCASSGGTGGTGELFFGEGSRLTVL.

The V and J genes are TRBV4-1 and TRBJ2-2; the match to TRBD2 covers 10 bases. V dropped 4 bases and J dropped 4; count of bases not matched to a gene: 3. This CDR3 has 15 residues. The germline CDR1 and CDR2 sequences are MGHRA and YSYEKL. CDR3 sequence reads: CASSPASGGTGELFF. The CDR3 bases are TGCGCCAGCAGCCCGGCTAGCGGGGGCACCGGGGAGCTGTTTTTT.

This clonotype appeared a few times. This rearrangement joins TRBV9 to TRBJ2-7, with D maybe TRBD2 (6 bases). With 3 bases removed from V and 4 bases from J, the gap between germline ends came to 11 bases. This CDR3 is 13 amino acids long. Germline values: CDR1 SGDLS, CDR2 YYNGEE. CDR3 bases: TGTGCCAGCAGCGACGGGACTCGGTACGAGCAGTACTTC. It specifies CASSDGTRYEQYF.

This clonotype was seen repeatedly, ten times or more. J is TRBJ2-1 and V is TRBV11-2; possible D gene TRBD1, 6 bases. V lost 5 bases and J 4 bases, leaving 9 bases between the germline ends. Germline loops: CDR1 SGHAT, CDR2 FQNNGV. This CDR3 comprises 13 residues. This CDR3 is CASSPQGYNEQFF. DNA for the CDR3: TGTGCCAGCAGCCCTCAGGGGTACAATGAGCAGTTCTTC. Full variable domain (missing parts from reference TRBV11-2 and TRBJ2-1): EAGVAQSPRYKIIEKRQSVAFWCNPISGHATLYWYQQILGQGPKLLIQFQNNGVVDDSQLPKDRFSAERLKGVDSTLKIQPAKLEDSAVYLCASSPQGYNEQFFGPGTRLTVL.

The chain couples TRBV4-1 to TRBJ1-1; D may be TRBD1 (6 bases). The CDR3 contains 16 residues. Trimming took 0 bases from V and 0 from J, leaving 11 bases between them. Germline CDR1 is MGHRA and CDR2 is YSYEKL. CDR3 protein: CASSQEPGVMNTEAFF. The CDR3 nucleotides are TGCGCCAGCAGCCAAGAACCAGGGGTCATGAACACTGAAGCTTTCTTT.

The V call is TRBV20-1, the J call TRBJ2-3, with a tentative D call TRBD1 (6 bases). Trimming took 3 bases from V and 5 from J, leaving 15 bases between them. This CDR3 comprises 14 residues. CDR1 and CDR2 (germline): DFQATT, SNEGSKA (reference sequence). The CDR3 DNA is TGCAGTGCTAGGTTACAGGGAACCCTAGATACGCAGTATTTT. Amino acids: CSARLQGTLDTQYF.

This clonotype has a single count. V gene TRBV9 combines with J gene TRBJ2-3; D might be TRBD1 or TRBD2, each matching 6 bases. Germline CDR1 reads SGDLS; CDR2 reads YYNGEE. This CDR3 has 16 residues. V lost 4 bases, J lost 5 bases, and 20 bases lay in between. The CDR3 sequence: CASSSQEGRGQDTQYF. Here the CDR3 DNA reads TGTGCCAGCAGCTCACAGGAGGGCAGGGGACAAGATACGCAGTATTTT. Together with reference TRBV9 and TRBJ2-3, the CDR3 gives the full variable domain: DSGVTQTPKHLITATGQRVTLRCSPRSGDLSVYWYQQSLDQGLQFLIQYYNGEERAKGNILERFSAQQFPDLHSELNLSSLELGDSALYFCASSSQEGRGQDTQYFGPGTRLTVL.

Regarding this clonotype: Sequence at one end of the junction differs from germline and may be a read error. The chain carries TRBV3-1 and TRBJ2-1; the match to TRBD2 covers 13 bases. CDR3 length: 19 amino acids. The germline V gene encodes CDR1 LGHDT and CDR2 YNNKEL (reference sequence). The chain's CDR3 is CATSQERGTSGNSYNEQFF. The CDR3 coding sequence is TGTGCCACCAGCCAAGAGAGGGGGACTAGCGGGAACTCCTACAATGAGCAGTTCTTC.

V usage is TRBV12-3 or TRBV12-4 and J usage is TRBJ2-3; TRBD1 matches at 7 bases. CDR3 length: 13 residues. Trimming at V came to 6 bases and at J to 4 bases, leaving 4 bases not matched to a gene. CDR3: CASRGTAPDTQYF. The CDR3 DNA reads TGTGCCAGCAGGGGGACAGCACCAGATACGCAGTATTTT.

This clonotype occurred many times. This rearrangement joins TRBV12-3 or TRBV12-4 to TRBJ2-7; 8 nucleotides agree with TRBD1. This CDR3 is 14 amino acids long. Trimming cost V 4 bases and J 2 bases; bases outside gene matches: 4. This CDR3 reads CASSSGQGPYEQYF. The CDR3 nucleotides read TGTGCCAGCAGTTCCGGACAGGGTCCCTACGAGCAGTACTTC.

The chain recombines TRBV27 with TRBJ2-3; D possibly corresponds to TRBD1 (5 bases). Germline CDR1 is MNHEY and CDR2 is SMNVEV (reference sequence). Trimming took off 2 bases at V and 5 bases at J, with 11 bases between the two ends. The CDR3 has 14 amino acids. CDR3 nucleotides: TGTGCCAGCAGTTTACCCACGGACATAGATACGCAGTATTTT. Residues: CASSLPTDIDTQYF.

This clonotype was counted between two and nine times. The chain is built from TRBV6-1 and TRBJ2-1; 8 bases line up with TRBD1. Germline V lookup: CDR1 MNHNS, CDR2 SASEGT. This CDR3 region has 15 residues. Trimming cost V 3 bases and J 2 bases; bases outside gene matches: 3. CDR3 nucleotide sequence: TGTGCCAGCAGTGAGACAGGGGTAGCCTACAATGAGCAGTTCTTC. Residues: CASSETGVAYNEQFF.

CDR3 coding DNA: TGCGCCAGCAGCCAGGGTTGGAACATTCAGTACTTC. This codes for CASSQGWNIQYF. V gene TRBV4-1 combines with J gene TRBJ2-4; no reliable D call. Trimming took 3 bases from V and 7 from J, leaving 7 bases between them. The CDR3 contains 12 residues. Germline values: CDR1 MGHRA, CDR2 YSYEKL.

V is TRBV6-1 and J is TRBJ2-2; D uncertain. Germline V CDR1 and CDR2: MNHNS, SASEGT. CDR3 size: 13 residues. V was clipped by 10 bases and J by 0 bases, with 9 bases between them. CDR3 in DNA: TGTGCCACCCAATCCCCGAACACCGGGGAGCTGTTTTTT. It codes for CATQSPNTGELFF.

The chain combines TRBV4-1 with TRBJ2-3, with D perhaps TRBD1 or TRBD2 (5 bases each). Trimming shortened V by 4 bases and J by 2 bases, and 19 bases separated the two germline ends. There are 17 residues in the CDR3. In germline, CDR1 is MGHRA, CDR2 YSYEKL. The CDR3 nucleotides read TGCGCCAGCAGCCCCCAGACGGGGCCCGGTAACACAGATACGCAGTATTTT. Amino acid sequence: CASSPQTGPGNTDTQYF.

In this sample, this clonotype turned up a few times. The chain carries TRBV29-1 and TRBJ2-7; TRBD1 agrees at 7 bases. Germline V lookup: CDR1 SQVTM, CDR2 ANQGSEA. The CDR3 totals 13 residues. Trimming took 4 bases from V and 3 from J; bases not matched to a gene: 6. CDR3 sequence: CSVVQGDNYEQYF. CDR3 in DNA: TGCAGCGTTGTCCAGGGGGATAACTACGAGCAGTACTTC.

This clonotype came up a few times. CDR3 in amino acids: CASRSDRASYEQYF. DNA for the CDR3: TGTGCCAGCAGGTCGGACAGGGCATCCTACGAGCAGTACTTC. The chain combines TRBV12-3 or TRBV12-4 with TRBJ2-7; 8 nucleotides line up with TRBD1. V gave up 6 bases and J gave up 1 base; unmatched junction bases: 5. The CDR3 spans 14 residues.